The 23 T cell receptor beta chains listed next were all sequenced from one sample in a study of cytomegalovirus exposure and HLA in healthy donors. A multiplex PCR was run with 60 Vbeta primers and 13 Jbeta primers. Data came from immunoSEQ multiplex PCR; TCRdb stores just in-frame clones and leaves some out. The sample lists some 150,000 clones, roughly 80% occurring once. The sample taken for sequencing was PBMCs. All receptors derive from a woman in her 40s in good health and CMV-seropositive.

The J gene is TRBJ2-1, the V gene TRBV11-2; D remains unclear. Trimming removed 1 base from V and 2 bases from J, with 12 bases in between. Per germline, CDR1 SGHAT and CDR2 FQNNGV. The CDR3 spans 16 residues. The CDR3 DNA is TGTGCCAGCAGCTTAGTACGACAAGGCGCCTACAATGAGCAGTTCTTC. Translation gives CASSLVRQGAYNEQFF.

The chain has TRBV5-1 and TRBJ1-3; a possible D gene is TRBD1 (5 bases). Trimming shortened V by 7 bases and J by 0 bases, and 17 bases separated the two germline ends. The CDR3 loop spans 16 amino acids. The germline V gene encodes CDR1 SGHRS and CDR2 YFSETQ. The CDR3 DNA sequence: TGCGCCAGCTCCGCAGGGCCGGTTGACTCTGGAAACACCATATATTTT. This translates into CASSAGPVDSGNTIYF. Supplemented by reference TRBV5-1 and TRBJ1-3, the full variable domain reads KAGVTQTPRYLIKTRGQQVTLSCSPISGHRSVSWYQQTPGQGLQFLFEYFSETQRNKGNFPGRFSGRQFSNSRSEMNVSTLELGDSALYLCASSAGPVDSGNTIYFGEGSWLTVV.

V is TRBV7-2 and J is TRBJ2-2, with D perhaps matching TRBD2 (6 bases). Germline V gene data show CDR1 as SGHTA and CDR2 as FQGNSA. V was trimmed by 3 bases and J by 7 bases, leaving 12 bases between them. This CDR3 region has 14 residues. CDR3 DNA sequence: TGTGCCAGCAGCTTGACCGGGGGTGTCGGGGAGCTGTTTTTT. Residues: CASSLTGGVGELFF.

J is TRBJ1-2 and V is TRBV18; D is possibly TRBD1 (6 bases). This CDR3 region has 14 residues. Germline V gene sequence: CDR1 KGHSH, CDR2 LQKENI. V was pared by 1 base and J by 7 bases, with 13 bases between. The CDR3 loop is CASSPQGELGGYTF. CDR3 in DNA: TGTGCCAGCTCACCACAGGGGGAATTAGGTGGCTACACCTTC.

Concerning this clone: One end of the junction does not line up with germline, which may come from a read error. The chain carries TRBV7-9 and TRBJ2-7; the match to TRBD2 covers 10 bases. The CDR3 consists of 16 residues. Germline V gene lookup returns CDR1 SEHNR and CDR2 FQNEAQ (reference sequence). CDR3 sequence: CSSSLEGAGGRHEQYF. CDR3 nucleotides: TGTTCCAGCAGCTTAGAGGGAGCGGGGGGGCGCCACGAGCAGTACTTC.

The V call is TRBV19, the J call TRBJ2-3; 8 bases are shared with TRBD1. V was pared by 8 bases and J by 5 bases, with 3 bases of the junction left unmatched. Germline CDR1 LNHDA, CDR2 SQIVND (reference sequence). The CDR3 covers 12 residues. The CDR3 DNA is TGTGCCAGTGGGACAGGTATAGATACGCAGTATTTT. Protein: CASGTGIDTQYF.

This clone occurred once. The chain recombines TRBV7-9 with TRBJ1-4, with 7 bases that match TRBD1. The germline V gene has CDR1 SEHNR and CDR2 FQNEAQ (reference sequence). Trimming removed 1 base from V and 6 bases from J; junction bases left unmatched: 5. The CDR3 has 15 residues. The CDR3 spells CASSLGDREYEKLFF. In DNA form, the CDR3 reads TGTGCCAGCAGCTTAGGGGACAGAGAGTATGAAAAACTGTTTTTT.

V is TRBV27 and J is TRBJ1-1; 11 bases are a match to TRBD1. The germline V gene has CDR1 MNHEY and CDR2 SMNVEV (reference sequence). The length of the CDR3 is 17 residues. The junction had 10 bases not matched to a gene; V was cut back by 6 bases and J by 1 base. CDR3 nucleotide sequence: TGTGCCAGCAGCGTTCTAGGACAGGGGGCGGGGAACACTGAAGCTTTCTTT. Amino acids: CASSVLGQGAGNTEAFF.

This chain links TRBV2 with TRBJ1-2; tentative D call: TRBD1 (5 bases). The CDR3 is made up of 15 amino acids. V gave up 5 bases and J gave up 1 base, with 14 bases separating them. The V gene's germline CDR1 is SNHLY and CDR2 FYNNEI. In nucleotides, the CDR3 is TGTGCCAGCAGTTTGACGGGGGTCGTTAACTATGGCTACACCTTC. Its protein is CASSLTGVVNYGYTF. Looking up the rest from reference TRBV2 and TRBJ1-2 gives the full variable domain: EPEVTQTPSHQVTQMGQEVILRCVPISNHLYFYWYRQILGQKVEFLVSFYNNEISEKSEIFDDQFSVERPDGSNFTLKIRSTKLEDSAMYFCASSLTGVVNYGYTFGSGTRLTVV.

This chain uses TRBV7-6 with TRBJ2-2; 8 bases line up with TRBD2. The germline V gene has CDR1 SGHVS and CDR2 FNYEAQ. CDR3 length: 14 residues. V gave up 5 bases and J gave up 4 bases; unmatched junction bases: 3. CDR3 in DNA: TGTGCCAGCAGCCTGCGGGGGGCCACCGGGGAGCTGTTTTTT. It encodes CASSLRGATGELFF.

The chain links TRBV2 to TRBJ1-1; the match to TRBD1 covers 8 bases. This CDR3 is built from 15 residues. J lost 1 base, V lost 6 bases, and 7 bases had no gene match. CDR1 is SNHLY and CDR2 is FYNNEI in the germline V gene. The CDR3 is CASRWTGSGNTEAFF. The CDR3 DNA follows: TGTGCCAGCAGATGGACAGGGTCGGGGAACACTGAAGCTTTCTTT.

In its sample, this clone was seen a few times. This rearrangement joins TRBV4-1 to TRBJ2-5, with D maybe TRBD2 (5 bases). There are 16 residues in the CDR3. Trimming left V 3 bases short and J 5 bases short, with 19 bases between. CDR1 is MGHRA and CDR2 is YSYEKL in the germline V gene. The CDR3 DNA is TGCGCCAGCAGCCAGGTCCTGTCGAGGGTTGGCGAGACCCAGTACTTC. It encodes CASSQVLSRVGETQYF.

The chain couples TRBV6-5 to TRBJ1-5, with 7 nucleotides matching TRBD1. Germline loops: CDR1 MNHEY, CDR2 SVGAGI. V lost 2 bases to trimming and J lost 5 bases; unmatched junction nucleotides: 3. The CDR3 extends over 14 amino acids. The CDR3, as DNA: TGTGCCAGCAGTTACAGGGGGCCCCATCAGCCCCAGCATTTT. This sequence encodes CASSYRGPHQPQHF.

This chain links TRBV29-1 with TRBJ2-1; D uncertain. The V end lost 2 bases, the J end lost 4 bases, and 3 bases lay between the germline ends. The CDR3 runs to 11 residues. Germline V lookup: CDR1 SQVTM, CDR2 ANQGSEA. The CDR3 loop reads CSVETYNEQFF. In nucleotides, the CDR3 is TGCAGCGTTGAAACTTACAATGAGCAGTTCTTC.

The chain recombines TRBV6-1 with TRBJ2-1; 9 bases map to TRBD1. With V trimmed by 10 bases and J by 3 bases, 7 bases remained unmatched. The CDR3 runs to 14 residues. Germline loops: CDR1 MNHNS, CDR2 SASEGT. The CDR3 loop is CATDTGQGYNEQFF. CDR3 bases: TGTGCCACCGATACGGGACAGGGCTACAATGAGCAGTTCTTC.

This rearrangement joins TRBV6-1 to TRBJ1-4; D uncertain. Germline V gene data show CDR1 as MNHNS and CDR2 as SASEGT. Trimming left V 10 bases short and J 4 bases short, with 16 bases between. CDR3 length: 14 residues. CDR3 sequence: CATERTGYNEKLFF. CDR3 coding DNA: TGTGCCACAGAACGGACGGGATATAATGAAAAACTGTTTTTT.

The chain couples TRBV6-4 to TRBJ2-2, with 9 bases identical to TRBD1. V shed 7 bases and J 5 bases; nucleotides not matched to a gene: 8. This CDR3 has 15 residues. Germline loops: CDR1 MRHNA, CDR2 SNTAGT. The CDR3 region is CASTPGDRETGELFF. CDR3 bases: TGTGCCAGCACACCTGGGGACAGGGAGACCGGGGAGCTGTTTTTT.

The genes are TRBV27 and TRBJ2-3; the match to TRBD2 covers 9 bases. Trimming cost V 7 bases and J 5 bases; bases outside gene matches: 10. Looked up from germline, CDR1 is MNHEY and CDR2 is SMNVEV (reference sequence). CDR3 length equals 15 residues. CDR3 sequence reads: CASKLRRGGLDTQYF. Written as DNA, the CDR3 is TGTGCCAGCAAACTTAGGCGGGGGGGCCTAGATACGCAGTATTTT.

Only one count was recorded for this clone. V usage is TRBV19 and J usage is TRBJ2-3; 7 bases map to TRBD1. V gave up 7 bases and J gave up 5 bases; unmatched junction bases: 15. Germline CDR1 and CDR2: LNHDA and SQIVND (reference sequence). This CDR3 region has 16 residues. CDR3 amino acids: CASTGPNRGRRDTQYF. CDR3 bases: TGTGCCAGTACAGGACCCAACAGGGGCCGGAGAGATACGCAGTATTTT.

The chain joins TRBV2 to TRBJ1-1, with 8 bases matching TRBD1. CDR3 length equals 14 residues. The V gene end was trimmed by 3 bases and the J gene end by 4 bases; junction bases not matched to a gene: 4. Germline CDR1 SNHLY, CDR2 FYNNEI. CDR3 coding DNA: TGTGCCAGCAGTGATCGGACAGGGAGCACTGAAGCTTTCTTT. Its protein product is CASSDRTGSTEAFF.

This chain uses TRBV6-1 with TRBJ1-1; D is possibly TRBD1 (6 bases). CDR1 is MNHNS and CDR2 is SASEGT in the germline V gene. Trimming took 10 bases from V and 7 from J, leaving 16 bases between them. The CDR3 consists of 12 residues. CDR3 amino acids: CATLGGRYEAFF. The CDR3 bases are TGTGCCACCCTGGGGGGGCGGTATGAAGCTTTCTTT.

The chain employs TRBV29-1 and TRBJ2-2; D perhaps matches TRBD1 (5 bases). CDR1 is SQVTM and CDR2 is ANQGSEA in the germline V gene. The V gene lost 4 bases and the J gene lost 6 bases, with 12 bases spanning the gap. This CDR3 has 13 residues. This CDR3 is CSVARDRSGELFF. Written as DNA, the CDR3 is TGCAGCGTTGCCAGGGATCGCTCCGGGGAGCTGTTTTTT.

CDR3 loop: CASSYTGTLSTDTQYF. Here the CDR3 DNA reads TGTGCCAGCAGTTACACGGGGACTTTAAGCACAGATACGCAGTATTTT. This chain joins TRBV6-6 and TRBJ2-3, with a weak D call TRBD2 (6 bases). Per the germline V gene, CDR1 is MNHNY and CDR2 is SVGAGI (reference sequence). The germline V and J ends were trimmed by 2 bases and 0 bases, with 12 bases remaining between them. There are 16 residues in the CDR3.